This T cell receptor beta chain was documented in a study of T cell repertoires in cytomegalovirus infection (dated by TCRdb to between 2019 and 2020). In terms of the full investigation: Alongside well-studied HLA-B-restricted epitopes, the peptide stimulations were aimed at recently identified HLA-C-restricted CMV epitopes, whose presentation resists viral immunomodulation. Donor HLA type was relevant to the analysis, because carriage of CMV infection together with the matching HLA type was indicated by public TCR beta signatures.

Results the study describes overall, beyond this receptor: In both this cohort and an independent roughly 360-donor cohort, the cumulative frequency of public TCR beta family members distinguished carriers of CMV infection plus the relevant HLA type. The ex vivo response was dominated by HLA-C-restricted CMV-specific TCR beta clonotypes, and the single most frequent clonotype in two of eight donors was supplied by these HLA-C-restricted clonotypes.

Sequencer: Illumina HiSeq 1500. TCRdb ran its own pipeline on the public reads, namely fastp trimming at Q25 and MiXCR clone calling, and kept in-frame beta chains. A single entry per CDR3 protein holds the most common genes and DNA from its merged rows. This sample is represented by about 900,000 distinct CDR3 sequences; about a third of them were singletons. The top ten clonotypes cover about an eighth of the sample. A note on this clonotype: Its binding antigen is unknown. No base qualities exist here, and no much larger clone lies one base off it.

This specimen's treatment or condition label, per the study, means: in vitro stimulation with specific CMV peptide epitopes to enrich CMV-specific T cells. From a lookup of the germline V gene, CDR1 and CDR2 are ENHRY and SYGVKD. V and J lose 3 bases and 8 bases, and a span of 19 bases separates them. The CDR3 runs 15 residues from the cysteine to the phenylalanine. Left in the record is the CDR3 DNA by itself, 45 bases read in frame from the first base. This receptor was taken from a human donor in good health (CMV status not recorded). Some clones in this sample may be carry-over from other donors' samples. Source: cultured CD8+ T cells from PBMCs, taken from culture after CMV antigen stimulation. The chain uses TRBV10-3 and TRBJ1-1, with no confidently assigned D gene. The CDR3 is CAISDPTVPLEEAFF. The nucleotide sequence is TGTGCCATCAGTGACCCGACGGTGCCGCTTGAAGAAGCTTTCTTT.